One and the same sample provided the 20 T cell receptor beta chains below, sequenced in a study of T cell repertoires in cytomegalovirus infection. TCRdb recomputed calls from the reads with MiXCR, one row per CDR3 protein. The sample records some 320,000 distinct CDR3 sequences, 9.5% being singletons. Sequences were obtained from PBMCs. Receptors originate from a human donor in good health (CMV status not recorded). Some clones in this sample may be carry-over from other donors' samples.

The chain carries TRBV7-2 and TRBJ2-2; no clear D gene. Trimming removed 3 bases from V and 6 bases from J, with 11 bases in between. This CDR3 spans 14 amino acids. In germline, CDR1 is SGHTA, CDR2 FQGNSA. CDR3 nucleotide sequence: TGTGCCAGCAGCTTTCAGAGGATGGCCGGGGAGCTGTTTTTT. This encodes CASSFQRMAGELFF. Complete variable domain (other parts from reference TRBV7-2 and TRBJ2-2): GAGVSQSPSNKVTEKGKDVELRCDPISGHTALYWYRQSLGQGLEFLIYFQGNSAPDKSGLPSDRFSAERTGGSVSTLTIQRTQQEDSAVYLCASSFQRMAGELFFGEGSRLTVL.

This clonotype was seen only a few times. The chain has TRBV7-2 and TRBJ2-3; no clear D. V was pared by 3 bases and J by 2 bases, with 3 bases between. The CDR3 has 12 amino acids. The germline gives CDR1 SGHTA, CDR2 FQGNSA. CDR3 region: CASSFHTDTQYF. The CDR3 bases are TGTGCCAGCAGCTTCCACACAGATACGCAGTATTTT. The full variable domain, rest sourced from reference TRBV7-2 and TRBJ2-3, is GAGVSQSPSNKVTEKGKDVELRCDPISGHTALYWYRQSLGQGLEFLIYFQGNSAPDKSGLPSDRFSAERTGGSVSTLTIQRTQQEDSAVYLCASSFHTDTQYFGPGTRLTVL.

The chain is built from TRBV27 and TRBJ2-5; D is perhaps TRBD1 (5 bases). Trimming removed 4 bases from V and 4 bases from J, with 13 bases in between. Germline V CDR1 and CDR2: MNHEY, SMNVEV (reference sequence). The CDR3 consists of 14 residues. As DNA, the CDR3 is TGTGCCAGCAGTTCCAGGGTTGCGAGAGAGACCCAGTACTTC. Residues: CASSSRVARETQYF.

The chain combines TRBV19 with TRBJ1-5, with D perhaps TRBD1 (5 bases). V was cut by 7 bases and J by 3 bases, with 10 bases left in between. The CDR3 has 13 amino acids. Germline CDR1 and CDR2: LNHDA and SQIVND (reference sequence). DNA of the CDR3: TGTGCCAGTACCGTGGGGCTCAATCAGCCCCAGCATTTT. Residues: CASTVGLNQPQHF.

This clonotype was observed a few times. The genes are TRBV29-1 and TRBJ1-2; D unclear. The germline gives CDR1 SQVTM, CDR2 ANQGSEA. The length of the CDR3 is 12 residues. V dropped 7 bases and J dropped 1 base, with 10 bases sitting between them. CDR3: CSGPIFNYGYTF. The CDR3 nucleotides read TGCAGCGGGCCGATATTTAACTATGGCTACACCTTC.

The J gene is TRBJ1-5, the V gene TRBV4-3; D gene ambiguous. There are 13 residues in the CDR3. V was shortened by 4 bases and J by 9 bases, with 13 bases between the two germline ends. CDR1 and CDR2 (germline): LGHNA, YSLEER. This CDR3 reads CASSPVEGWPQHF. The CDR3 coding sequence is TGCGCCAGCAGCCCAGTGGAGGGATGGCCCCAGCATTTT.

This clonotype was detected many times. The chain's CDR3 is CASSQGVLGDTQYF. CDR3 bases: TGTGCCAGCAGTCAAGGGGTTTTGGGAGATACGCAGTATTTT. The chain uses TRBV7-8 and TRBJ2-3; D is possibly TRBD1 (5 bases). V shed 6 bases and J shed 5 bases, with 15 bases lying between them. From germline, CDR1 is SGHVS and CDR2 FQNEAQ. This CDR3 has 14 residues.

The table lists this clonotype with many counts. This chain joins TRBV12-3 or TRBV12-4 and TRBJ1-2; maybe TRBD1 (6 bases). This CDR3 region has 14 residues. V lost 5 bases, J lost 8 bases, and 18 bases lay in between. This chain's CDR3 is CASSPEGGFLGYTF. The CDR3 nucleotides read TGTGCCAGCAGTCCCGAGGGGGGGTTTCTGGGCTACACCTTC.

This clonotype turned up a few times. The chain links TRBV4-2 to TRBJ1-2, with D unclear. The V gene's germline CDR1 is LGHNA and CDR2 YNFKEQ. Deletions cut 0 bases from V and 2 bases from J, with 7 bases between. The CDR3 is made up of 14 amino acids. DNA of the CDR3: TGTGCCAGCAGCCAAGATGCCCAGAACTATGGCTACACCTTC. Residues: CASSQDAQNYGYTF.

This clonotype has at least ten counts. The chain recombines TRBV12-3 or TRBV12-4 with TRBJ1-1; D call uncertain. Trimming removed 3 bases from V and 1 base from J, with 15 bases in between. The CDR3 has 16 amino acids. CDR3 region: CASSFIPGLKNTEAFF. In DNA, the CDR3 is TGTGCCAGCAGTTTCATCCCAGGCTTAAAGAACACTGAAGCTTTCTTT.

The sample holds many counts of this clonotype. This chain uses TRBV28 with TRBJ2-3; 11 positions agree with TRBD2. Losses at the gene ends were 6 bases for V and 0 bases for J; bases not matched to a gene: 11. CDR3 length: 18 residues. The V gene's germline CDR1 is MDHEN and CDR2 SYDVKM. Written as DNA, the CDR3 is TGTGCCAGCAGACAATGGGGGCTAGCGGGAGGTAGCACAGATACGCAGTATTTT. This codes for CASRQWGLAGGSTDTQYF.

V gene TRBV5-4 combines with J gene TRBJ2-7, with 7 bases lining up with TRBD1. After removal of 4 bases from V and 0 bases from J, the junction contained 4 bases not matched to a gene. The CDR3 covers 14 residues. Germline-derived CDR1 and CDR2 are SGHNT and YYREEE (reference sequence). The CDR3 bases are TGTGCCAGCAGCCCGGGACAGAACTCCTACGAGCAGTACTTC. Translated: CASSPGQNSYEQYF.

The chain uses TRBV6-8 and TRBJ2-4, with 7 bases matching TRBD1. Germline values: CDR1 MNHGY, CDR2 SAAAGT. This CDR3 comprises 15 residues. V lost 6 bases and J lost 7; bases outside the gene matches: 12. The CDR3 region is CASRRKTGIGNIQYF. In nucleotides, the CDR3 is TGTGCCAGCAGAAGGAAGACAGGGATAGGTAACATTCAGTACTTC.

This clonotype was detected many times. This chain links TRBV12-3 or TRBV12-4 with TRBJ1-5; D is possibly TRBD1 (5 bases). Trimming took 6 bases from V and 5 from J, leaving 17 bases between them. This CDR3 is 15 amino acids long. This chain's CDR3 is CASRRSGTAYQPQHF. DNA for the CDR3: TGTGCCAGCAGGCGATCCGGGACGGCTTATCAGCCCCAGCATTTT.

This clonotype was detected a few times. The CDR3 region is CASSLTGAIYEQYF. In DNA, the CDR3 is TGTGCCAGCAGTTTAACAGGGGCGATCTACGAGCAGTACTTC. The V gene is TRBV12-3 or TRBV12-4, the J gene TRBJ2-7; 7 bases match TRBD1. The junction had 4 bases not matched to a gene; V was cut back by 2 bases and J by 3 bases. The CDR3 extends over 14 amino acids.

This clonotype was seen a few times. The rearrangement uses TRBV14 and TRBJ2-3; the D gene is possibly TRBD2 (5 bases). V lost 1 base, J lost 9 bases, and 11 bases lay in between. This CDR3 has 13 residues. Germline assignment: CDR1 SGHDN and CDR2 FVKESK. The CDR3 bases are TGTGCCAGCAGCCAAGGCAGAAGCGGCACGCAGTATTTT. It codes for CASSQGRSGTQYF.

This clonotype occurred many times. The chain couples TRBV7-8 to TRBJ2-1; 8 bases line up with TRBD1. The germline V gene has CDR1 SGHVS and CDR2 FQNEAQ. The CDR3 runs to 15 residues. Losses at the gene ends were 7 bases for V and 5 bases for J; bases not matched to a gene: 10. The CDR3 sequence: CASTRQGATDNEQFF. The CDR3 DNA sequence: TGTGCCAGCACCCGGCAGGGGGCCACCGACAATGAGCAGTTCTTC.

In its sample, this clonotype was seen many times. This sequence joins TRBV12-3 or TRBV12-4 and TRBJ1-1; D is perhaps TRBD1 (5 bases). The CDR3 sequence is 13 residues long. V gave up 7 bases and J gave up 4 bases, with 13 bases separating them. In nucleotides, the CDR3 is TGTGCCAGCACCACAGGCTGGGGCACTGAAGCTTTCTTT. This codes for CASTTGWGTEAFF.

This sequence joins TRBV7-9 and TRBJ2-1; 8 nucleotides agree with TRBD2. Losses at the gene ends were 6 bases for V and 4 bases for J; bases not matched to a gene: 8. The CDR3 runs to 15 residues. Germline V gene sequence: CDR1 SEHNR, CDR2 FQNEAQ (reference sequence). CDR3 nucleotides: TGTGCCAGCAGACCACTAGCGGACTATTACAATGAGCAGTTCTTC. Residues: CASRPLADYYNEQFF. The full variable domain, its missing parts supplied by reference TRBV7-9 and TRBJ2-1, is DTGVSQNPRHKITKRGQNVTFRCDPISEHNRLYWYRQTLGQGPEFLTYFQNEAQLEKSRLLSDRFSAERPKGSFSTLEIQRTEQGDSAMYLCASRPLADYYNEQFFGPGTRLTVL.

This clonotype appeared a few times. The chain links TRBV9 to TRBJ2-5; no firm D call. This CDR3 is built from 13 residues. The V gene lost 0 bases and the J gene lost 7 bases, with 10 bases spanning the gap. Germline assignment: CDR1 SGDLS and CDR2 YYNGEE. CDR3 coding DNA: TGTGCCAGCAGCGTAGGCCCGTCGGGGACCCAGTACTTC. Translated: CASSVGPSGTQYF.